The source of this T cell receptor beta chain is a study of cytomegalovirus exposure and HLA in healthy donors (dated by TCRdb to about 2017). With regard to the full study: An earlier analysis of several hundred of the donors reported under 300 Gb of sequence data and roughly 120 million unique TCR beta sequences obtained from 150 million to 200 million T cells. To predict cytomegalovirus infection status, the study brought together high-throughput TCR immunosequencing, statistical association of individual TCRs with disease status, and machine learning. In a later analysis, previously published TCR beta repertoires from 666 donors were re-analyzed and high-resolution HLA genotyping was added so that TCR occurrence patterns could be studied. An early release covering roughly 600 HLA-typed donors comprised approximately 300 gigabases of sequencing data and roughly 86 million unique TCR sequences. The study aimed to test whether cataloging public T cell receptors could reveal signatures of past pathogen exposure. The study profiled the T cell repertoires of approximately 700 subjects by immunosequencing and related them to cytomegalovirus serostatus. The number of donors typed differed by locus, with roughly 629-640 for A, B, C, DRB1 and DQB1, around 520 for DQA1, 600 to 610 for DPA1, and around 430 for DPB1. A separate validation cohort of roughly 130 different subjects was used in addition to the roughly 670-subject first cohort. Rather than drawing on any new phenotypic data, the later analysis identified candidate immune exposures from TCR beta sequences and the way those sequences occurred across donors. Donor age, sex, ethnicity and CMV serostatus were compiled alongside the repertoire data. HLA typing included class I and class II loci at four-digit resolution. All discovery cohort repertoires had been generated using a single sequencing platform. Among almost 400 genotyped donors of the cohort, an average of around 240,000 unique TCR beta nucleotide sequences were sequenced per donor, around a sixth of them non-productive. Genome-wide SNP genotypes for about 55% of the 666 donors were used in a later genetic analysis, which treated that subset as a discovery cohort. Among the roughly 390 genotyped donors, 75% to 90% belonged to the genetic ancestry cluster associated with self-reported Caucasian donors. To decide whether each TCR beta V gene segment behaved as functional or pseudogenic, an earlier analysis of several hundred of the donors relied on high-throughput TCR beta sequencing. About 5 DR-DQ haplotypes were handled as single units for association and clustering, since linkage in the cohort was strong. The investigation overall reported the following: According to a later analysis, TCR association rates differed among HLA loci, with DRB1 alleles showing the most associated TCRs and HLA-C alleles showing the fewest. According to a later analysis, most CMV-associated TCR beta chains appeared to be HLA-restricted, and the HLA associations seemed to be driven largely by CMV exposure. Correlated functional status among segregating V segments might be attributable to linkage disequilibrium, but an unknown experimental factor could not be ruled out. A later genetic analysis associated a missense DCLRE1C variant with V-gene and J-gene trimming of TCR beta chains, and an independent cohort replicated the association. A cluster of highly shared sequence variants was judged likely to be a technical artifact of the sequencing pipeline. A few of the identified cytomegalovirus-associated TCR beta chains were confirmed in vitro to be specific for cytomegalovirus antigens. In the study, about 150 TCR beta chains were listed as associated with cytomegalovirus. Sequencing depth was assumed to be roughly uniform across donors in the presence/absence analyses, though that assumption may not hold. Broadly in line with IMGT annotations, most TCR beta V segments showed up in productive rearrangements about 90% or about 30% of the time in an earlier analysis of around 550 of the donors. Cytomegalovirus status was reported to be diagnosed by the classifier with high specificity and sensitivity in both the original and validation cohorts. For the cohort, immune exposure information was limited to CMV serostatus. When HLA alleles, especially DR and DQ, strongly co-occurred, TCR associations were difficult to assign to individual alleles. The earlier analysis of a few hundred of the donors excluded roughly 17 rarely observed V segments, including chromosome 9 orphons, because counts were too low. Because the 87-base-pair reads could not distinguish some IMGT-functional V segments, including TRBV6-2 and TRBV6-3, those segments were excluded. Several of the top co-occurrence clusters appeared to be linked to parvovirus B19, influenza, CMV and Epstein-Barr virus, according to a later analysis. According to a later genetic analysis, donors in an Asian-associated ancestry cluster had fewer N-insertions in productive TCRs than the approximately 650-donor mean. In a later analysis, 16,951 TCR beta sequences were associated with specific HLA alleles at a false discovery rate of 0.05. In a later analysis, HLA-associated TCR beta chains were found to be more clonally expanded and to have lower generation probabilities than equally common non-associated chains. The authors suggested that the approach could potentially be extended to other disease states and immunological phenotypes. While some public TCRs were present in many individuals, most TCR sequences turned up only very rarely across donors. HLA typing was unavailable for some donors at each locus, so association tests used only the typed subset. Only TCR beta chains were sequenced in this cohort, and the absence of alpha or paired-chain data limited detectable features. A further reported finding was that TCR beta sequences accurately predicted the HLA-A and HLA-B alleles for most subjects in the first cohort.

V and J lose 6 bases and 5 bases, and a span of 15 bases separates them. CDR1 and CDR2 are read off the germline V gene as ENHRY and SYGVKD. CDR3 length: 14 amino acids, cysteine to phenylalanine. The DNA shown is the 42-base CDR3, in frame from base 1. As for this clone: The antigen it binds to is not known. No much larger clone is present one base from it, and per-base qualities are unavailable.

The method behind the library was the immunoSEQ multiplex PCR assay. For the multiplex PCR, a mixture combining 60 forward primers for TCR Vbeta segments and 13 reverse primers for TCR Jbeta segments was used. The CDR3 region of rearranged TCR beta genes was amplified from genomic DNA with a multiplex PCR assay. On the Illumina HiSeq System, the amplified TCR beta libraries were sequenced as 87-base-pair reads. The published analysis was carried out like this. In a later analysis, tens of millions of unique TCR beta chains were counted across the roughly 700 repertoires, and about 10 million of these chains were shared by at least two donors. To remove PCR and sequencing errors, raw reads were error-corrected and collapsed into unique sequences using a nearest-neighbor algorithm that merged closely related sequences. V, D and J gene segments were assigned by aligning CDR3 sequences to IMGT reference sequences. For a sequence to be retained, a match of at least six nucleotides to both a V gene segment and a J gene segment was required. A rearrangement counted as productive if the CDR3 had no stop codons and remained in frame with V and J, and every other rearrangement counted as non-productive. CDR3 was defined according to IMGT convention as the region running from the second conserved V-encoded cysteine to the conserved J-encoded phenylalanine. Sequences without an unambiguous match to a single V gene segment were excluded from the earlier analysis of 450 to 650 of the donors. In an earlier analysis of some 590 of the donors, a V segment was called functional when productive rearrangements were above 56.7%, and segregating when the standard deviation between donors exceeded 5%. A statistical classification framework was built to diagnose cytomegalovirus status from the catalog of TCR beta chain sequences. A later analysis assigned V and J genes by comparing TCR nucleotide sequences with IMGT/GENE-DB human TR gene sequences. Using the TCRdist pipeline, a later analysis assigned CDR3 sequences along with most-parsimonious VDJ recombination scenarios. In a later analysis, every TCR beta chain was defined by the combination of its CDR3 amino acid sequence and its V-gene family, and reads without a unique V-gene family were dropped. A later analysis removed nearly 600 highly shared, low-generation-probability nucleotide sequences to deal with suspected cross-contamination and a sequencing artifact. In a later analysis, a clonal expansion index for each public chain was calculated from normalized within-repertoire ranks of inferred template counts. In a later analysis, generation probabilities were computed using a VDJ recombination model fitted to out-of-frame rearrangements, and the results were checked against IGoR. In a later analysis, TCR-TCR, TCR-HLA and TCR-CMV co-occurrence was scored with hypergeometric tests, and a repertoire-size bias correction was applied to TCR pairs. In a later analysis, false discovery rates were estimated by permuting HLA or CMV assignments 20 times. A later analysis grouped co-occurring TCRs with DBSCAN, adding TCRdist sequence similarity when clustering within HLA-allele-positive subsets. Repertoires with fewer than 30,000 or more than 120,000 public chains, plus five repertoires with anomalous nucleotide sharing, were excluded from co-occurrence clustering. TCRdb holds this immuneACCESS table with in-frame rearrangements only. Some clones are missing; in checked studies, unresolved V genes explain under half, and the rest has no known cause. V and J calls and clone size follow that table, whereas D and trimming were derived from the DNA. The sample has some 180,000 clones on record, 75% to 90% of them singletons. The ten largest make up less than 2.5% of the sample.

The cohort was made up of about 670 healthy bone marrow donors. Cohort members were all nominally healthy when sampled, although unrecorded immune exposures were likely present. The donor was CMV seronegative and belonged to the group of more than 300 seronegative cohort members. A peripheral blood sample was collected from each donor, and TCR beta sequencing was performed on peripheral blood mononuclear cells. The Qiagen DNeasy Blood Extraction Kit was used to extract genomic DNA from the blood cell samples. The V gene is TRBV10-3 and the J gene is TRBJ2-3, with no D gene named confidently. The sample taken for sequencing was PBMCs. The TCR originated in a male donor in good health and CMV-seronegative. The CDR3 in this case is CAIRSSSVQDTQYF. The DNA reads as follows: TGTGCCATCAGATCCTCCAGCGTTCAAGATACGCAGTATTTT.